The 10 T cell receptor beta chains listed next were all sequenced from one sample in a study of cytomegalovirus exposure and HLA in healthy donors. Primers: 60 Vbeta forward and 13 Jbeta reverse. Measured with immunoSEQ multiplex PCR; TCRdb has only the in-frame clones, and not every one. Of 150,000 to 180,000 clones listed, 65% to 80% are singletons. Sequencing was done on a sample of PBMCs. The receptors shown here come from a woman in her forties in good health and CMV-seronegative.

This clone was counted only a few times. The CDR3 sequence: CASRESGLAGGEQYF. As DNA, the CDR3 is TGTGCCAGCAGGGAGTCGGGACTAGCGGGGGGCGAGCAGTACTTC. The V gene is TRBV6-1, the J gene TRBJ2-7, with 15 bases fitting TRBD2. The germline gives CDR1 MNHNS, CDR2 SASEGT. This CDR3 comprises 15 residues. V was pared by 6 bases and J by 6 bases, with 6 bases of the junction left unmatched.

V and J are TRBV7-9 and TRBJ1-5; the D gene is possibly TRBD1 (6 bases). Germline CDR1 and CDR2: SEHNR and FQNEAQ (reference sequence). V lost 1 base and J 6 bases, leaving 10 bases between the germline ends. This CDR3 comprises 14 residues. Written as DNA, the CDR3 is TGTGCCAGCAGCTTAGGGGGGCTGGTTCAGCCCCAGCATTTT. It translates to CASSLGGLVQPQHF.

The rearrangement links TRBV2 to TRBJ2-1; D is uncertain. V was trimmed by 2 bases and J by 8 bases, leaving 10 bases between them. The germline V gene encodes CDR1 SNHLY and CDR2 FYNNEI. This CDR3 contains 13 residues. Here the CDR3 DNA reads TGTGCCAGCAGTGAATCTATACTCGATGAGCAGTTCTTC. Its protein is CASSESILDEQFF.

This CDR3 reads CASSSLTSGGADTQYF. Here the CDR3 DNA reads TGCGCCAGCAGTTCGCTGACTAGCGGGGGGGCAGATACGCAGTATTTT. V and J are TRBV5-1 and TRBJ2-3, with 14 bases fitting TRBD2. CDR1 and CDR2 (germline): SGHRS, YFSETQ. V shed 5 bases, J shed 4 bases, and the junction held 6 bases outside the gene matches. The CDR3 has 16 amino acids.

The V and J genes are TRBV27 and TRBJ2-7; no clear D gene. The CDR3 totals 13 residues. CDR1 and CDR2 (germline): MNHEY, SMNVEV (reference sequence). Trimming left V 6 bases short and J 2 bases short, with 11 bases between. CDR3 in DNA: TGTGCCAGCAGAGATCCAGGCCCCTACGAGCAGTACTTC. Amino acids: CASRDPGPYEQYF.

The rearrangement uses TRBV10-2 and TRBJ1-5; 7 nucleotides line up with TRBD1. With 0 bases clipped from V and 6 bases from J, the junction kept 2 bases outside the gene matches. Germline V gene data show CDR1 as WSHSY and CDR2 as SAAADI. This CDR3 comprises 14 residues. CDR3 bases: TGCGCCAGCAGTGAGTCCCGGGACAGTCAGCCCCAGCATTTT. Translating gives CASSESRDSQPQHF.

The chain combines TRBV6-5 with TRBJ1-2; 10 nucleotides line up with TRBD1. The V gene end was trimmed by 8 bases and the J gene end by 8 bases; junction bases not matched to a gene: 8. CDR1 and CDR2 from the germline V gene are MNHEY and SVGAGI. The CDR3 extends over 13 amino acids. The chain's CDR3 is CASLQGQGRGYTF. As DNA, the CDR3 is TGTGCCAGCCTCCAGGGACAGGGGAGAGGCTACACCTTC.

The genes are TRBV11-1 and TRBJ2-1; no clear D gene. V was shortened by 2 bases and J by 10 bases, with 12 bases between the two germline ends. Germline CDR1 is SGHAT and CDR2 is FQDESV (reference sequence). There are 13 residues in the CDR3. For the CDR3, the DNA is TGTGCCAGCAGCTTAATTGGAGTAGGAGAGCAGTTCTTC. This codes for CASSLIGVGEQFF.

The genes are TRBV30 and TRBJ2-1; 9 bases agree with TRBD2. Germline V gene lookup returns CDR1 GTSNPN and CDR2 SVGIG (reference sequence). V shed 1 base, J shed 6 bases, and the junction held 4 bases outside the gene matches. The length of the CDR3 is 14 residues. The CDR3 sequence is CAWSALSGSNEQFF. CDR3 DNA sequence: TGTGCCTGGAGTGCCCTTAGCGGGAGCAATGAGCAGTTCTTC.

This clone was recorded only once. This chain uses TRBV29-1 with TRBJ2-1, with 9 bases identical to TRBD1. J gave up 11 bases and V 2 bases, and 10 bases lay outside the gene matches. The CDR3 contains 14 residues. The germline V gene encodes CDR1 SQVTM and CDR2 ANQGSEA. The CDR3 loop is CSVENDRGSAKQFF. The CDR3 nucleotides read TGCAGCGTTGAAAACGACAGGGGGTCCGCAAAGCAGTTCTTC.